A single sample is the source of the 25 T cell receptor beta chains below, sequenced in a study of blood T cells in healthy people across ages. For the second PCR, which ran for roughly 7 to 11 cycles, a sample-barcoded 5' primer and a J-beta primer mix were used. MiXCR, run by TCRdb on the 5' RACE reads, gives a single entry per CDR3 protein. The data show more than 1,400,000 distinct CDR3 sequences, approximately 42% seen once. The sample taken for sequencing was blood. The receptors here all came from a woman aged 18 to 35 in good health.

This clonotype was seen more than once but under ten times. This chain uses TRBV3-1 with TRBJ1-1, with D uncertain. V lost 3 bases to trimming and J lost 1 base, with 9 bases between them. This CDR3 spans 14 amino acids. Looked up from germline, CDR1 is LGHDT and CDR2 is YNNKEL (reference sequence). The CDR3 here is CASSQFSQNTEAFF. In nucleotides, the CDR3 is TGTGCCAGCAGCCAGTTTTCCCAGAACACTGAAGCTTTCTTT.

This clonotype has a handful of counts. CDR3 loop: CASSVAITDTQYF. The CDR3 DNA follows: TGTGCCAGCAGTGTGGCGATCACAGATACGCAGTATTTT. The chain couples TRBV2 to TRBJ2-3; the D is unclear. The CDR3 is 13 residues long. Trimming removed 4 bases from V and 2 bases from J, with 7 bases in between. Per the germline V gene, CDR1 is SNHLY and CDR2 is FYNNEI.

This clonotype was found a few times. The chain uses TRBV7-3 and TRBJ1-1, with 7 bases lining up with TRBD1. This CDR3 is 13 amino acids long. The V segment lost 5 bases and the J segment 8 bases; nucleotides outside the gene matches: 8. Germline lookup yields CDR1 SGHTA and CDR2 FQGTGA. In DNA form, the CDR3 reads TGTGCCAGCAGCCCCTCGACAGGGTTCGAAGCTTTCTTT. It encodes CASSPSTGFEAFF.

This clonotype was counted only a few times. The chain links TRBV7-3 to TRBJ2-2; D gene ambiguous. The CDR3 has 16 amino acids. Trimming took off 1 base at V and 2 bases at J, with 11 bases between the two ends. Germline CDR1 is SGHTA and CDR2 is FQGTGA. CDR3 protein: CASSLRHGKNTGELFF. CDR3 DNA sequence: TGTGCCAGCAGCTTAAGACATGGAAAAAACACCGGGGAGCTGTTTTTT.

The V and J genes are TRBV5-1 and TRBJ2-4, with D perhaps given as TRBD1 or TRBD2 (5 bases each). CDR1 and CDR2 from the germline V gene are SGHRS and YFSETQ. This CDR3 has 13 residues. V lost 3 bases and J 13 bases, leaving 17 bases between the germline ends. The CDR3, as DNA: TGCGCCAGCAGCTCACCGGGGCTGGGGGAGCAGTACTTC. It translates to CASSSPGLGEQYF. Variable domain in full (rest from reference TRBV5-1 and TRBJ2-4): KAGVTQTPRYLIKTRGQQVTLSCSPISGHRSVSWYQQTPGQGLQFLFEYFSETQRNKGNFPGRFSGRQFSNSRSEMNVSTLELGDSALYLCASSSPGLGEQYFGAGTRLSVL.

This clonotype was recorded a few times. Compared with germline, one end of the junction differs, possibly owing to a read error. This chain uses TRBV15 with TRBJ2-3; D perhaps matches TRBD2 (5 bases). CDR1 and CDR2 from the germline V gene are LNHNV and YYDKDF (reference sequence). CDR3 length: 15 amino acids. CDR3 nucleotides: TGTGTCACCAGCAGAGGAGGCTTTAGCACAGATACGCAGTATTTT. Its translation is CVTSRGGFSTDTQYF.

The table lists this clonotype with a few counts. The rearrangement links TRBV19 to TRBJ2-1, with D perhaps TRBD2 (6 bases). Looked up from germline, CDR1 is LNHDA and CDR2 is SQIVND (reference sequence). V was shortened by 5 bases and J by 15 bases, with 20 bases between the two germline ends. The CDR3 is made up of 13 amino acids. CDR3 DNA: TGTGCCAGTAGTTTATCGAGACTAGTTGGCCCGTTCTTC. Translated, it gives CASSLSRLVGPFF.

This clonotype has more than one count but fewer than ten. The DNA of the CDR3 is TGTGCCAGCAGCTTGCAAGGGGACAGCGCCGGGACCCAGTACTTC. It is translated as CASSLQGDSAGTQYF. V and J are TRBV7-9 and TRBJ2-5, with 7 bases matching TRBD1. Trimming took 3 bases from V and 7 from J; bases not matched to a gene: 11. The CDR3 contains 15 residues. Germline CDR1 SEHNR, CDR2 FQNEAQ (reference sequence).

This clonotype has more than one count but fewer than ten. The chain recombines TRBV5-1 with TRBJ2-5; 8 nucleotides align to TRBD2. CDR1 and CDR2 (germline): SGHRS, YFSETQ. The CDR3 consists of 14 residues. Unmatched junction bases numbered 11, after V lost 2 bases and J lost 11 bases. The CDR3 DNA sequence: TGCGCCAGCAGCTTATTAGCGGGGCCCGGTGAGCAGTACTTC. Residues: CASSLLAGPGEQYF.

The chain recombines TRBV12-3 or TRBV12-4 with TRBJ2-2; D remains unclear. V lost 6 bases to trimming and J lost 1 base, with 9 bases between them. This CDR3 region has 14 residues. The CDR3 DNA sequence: TGTGCCAGCAGAAATCGACAGAACACCGGGGAGCTGTTTTTT. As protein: CASRNRQNTGELFF.

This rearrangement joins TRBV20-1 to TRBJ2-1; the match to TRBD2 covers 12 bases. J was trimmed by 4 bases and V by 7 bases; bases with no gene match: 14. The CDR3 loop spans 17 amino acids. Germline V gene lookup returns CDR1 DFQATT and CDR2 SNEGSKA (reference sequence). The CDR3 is CSVQLAGGPGVYNEQFF. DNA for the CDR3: TGCAGTGTACAGCTAGCGGGGGGGCCAGGGGTGTACAATGAGCAGTTCTTC.

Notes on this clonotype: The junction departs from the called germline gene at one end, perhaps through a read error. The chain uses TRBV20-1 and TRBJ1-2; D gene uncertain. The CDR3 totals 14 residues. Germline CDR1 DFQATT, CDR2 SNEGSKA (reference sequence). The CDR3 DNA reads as TGCAGTGCTAGCTGGCCCGGGGTTAACTATGGCTACGCCTTC. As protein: CSASWPGVNYGYAF.

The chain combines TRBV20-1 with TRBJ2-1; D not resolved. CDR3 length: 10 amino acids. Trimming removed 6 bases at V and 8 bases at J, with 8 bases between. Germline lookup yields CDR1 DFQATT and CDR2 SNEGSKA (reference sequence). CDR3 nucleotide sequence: TGCAGTGCCCTAGGTCATGAGCAGTTCTTC. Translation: CSALGHEQFF.

CDR3 bases: TGTGCCAGCAGCTTAAGGGTGCAGTTCTTC. Its translation is CASSLRVQFF. The chain uses TRBV7-9 and TRBJ2-1; D is undetermined. The CDR3 covers 10 residues. V lost 2 bases, J lost 12 bases, and 5 bases lay in between. Germline V gene sequence: CDR1 SEHNR, CDR2 FQNEAQ (reference sequence). Complete variable domain (other parts from reference TRBV7-9 and TRBJ2-1): DTGVSQNPRHKITKRGQNVTFRCDPISEHNRLYWYRQTLGQGPEFLTYFQNEAQLEKSRLLSDRFSAERPKGSFSTLEIQRTEQGDSAMYLCASSLRVQFFGPGTRLTVL.

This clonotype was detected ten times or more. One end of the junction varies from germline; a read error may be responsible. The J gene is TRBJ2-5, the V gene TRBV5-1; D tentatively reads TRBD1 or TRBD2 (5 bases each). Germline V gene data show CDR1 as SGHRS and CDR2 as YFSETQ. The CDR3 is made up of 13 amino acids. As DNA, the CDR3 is TGTGCCAGCAGTTTAGCGTCAGGGGAGACCCAGTACTTC. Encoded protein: CASSLASGETQYF.

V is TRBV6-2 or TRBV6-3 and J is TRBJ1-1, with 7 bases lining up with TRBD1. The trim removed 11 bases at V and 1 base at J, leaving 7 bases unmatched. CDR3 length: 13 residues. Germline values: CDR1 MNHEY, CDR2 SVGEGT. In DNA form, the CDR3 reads TGTGCCTATAGCAGGGGGTCGAACACTGAAGCTTTCTTT. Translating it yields CAYSRGSNTEAFF.

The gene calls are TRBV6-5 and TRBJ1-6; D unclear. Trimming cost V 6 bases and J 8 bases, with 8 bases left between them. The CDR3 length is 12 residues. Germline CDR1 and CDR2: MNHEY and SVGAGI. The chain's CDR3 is CASSSGYSPLHF. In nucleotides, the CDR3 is TGTGCCAGCAGCTCAGGCTATTCACCCCTCCACTTT.

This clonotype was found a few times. CDR3 DNA sequence: TGTGCCAGCAGTTTGGGGAGCGGGGGGGCTTTTAATGAGCAGTTCTTC. Translation: CASSLGSGGAFNEQFF. This rearrangement joins TRBV28 to TRBJ2-1, with 10 positions matching TRBD2. CDR1 is MDHEN and CDR2 is SYDVKM in the germline V gene. This CDR3 region has 16 residues. After removal of 3 bases from V and 7 bases from J, the junction contained 9 bases not matched to a gene.

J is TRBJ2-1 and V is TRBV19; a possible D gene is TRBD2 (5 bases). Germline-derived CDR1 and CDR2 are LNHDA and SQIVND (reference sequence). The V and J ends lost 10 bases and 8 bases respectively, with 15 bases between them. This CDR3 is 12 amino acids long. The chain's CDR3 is CATDGLLDEQFF. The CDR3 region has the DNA TGTGCCACCGACGGACTCCTGGATGAGCAGTTCTTC.

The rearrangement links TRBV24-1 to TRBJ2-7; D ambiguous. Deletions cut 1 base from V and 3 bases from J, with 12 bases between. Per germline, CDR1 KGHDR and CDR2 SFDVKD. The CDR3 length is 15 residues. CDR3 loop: CATSDFPAALYEQYF. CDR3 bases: TGTGCCACCAGTGATTTCCCCGCAGCCCTCTACGAGCAGTACTTC.

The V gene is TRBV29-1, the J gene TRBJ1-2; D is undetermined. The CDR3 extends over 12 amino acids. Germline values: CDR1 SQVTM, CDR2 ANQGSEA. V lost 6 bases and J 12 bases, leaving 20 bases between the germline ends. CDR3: CSVFLSYGGNTF. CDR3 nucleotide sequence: TGCAGCGTCTTCCTAAGCTACGGCGGCAACACCTTC.

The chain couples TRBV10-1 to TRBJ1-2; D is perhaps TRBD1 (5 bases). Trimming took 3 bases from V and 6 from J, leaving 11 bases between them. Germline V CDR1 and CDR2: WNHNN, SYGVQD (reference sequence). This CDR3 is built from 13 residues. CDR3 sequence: CASSDREGNGYTF. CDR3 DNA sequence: TGCGCCAGCAGTGACAGGGAAGGCAATGGCTACACCTTC.

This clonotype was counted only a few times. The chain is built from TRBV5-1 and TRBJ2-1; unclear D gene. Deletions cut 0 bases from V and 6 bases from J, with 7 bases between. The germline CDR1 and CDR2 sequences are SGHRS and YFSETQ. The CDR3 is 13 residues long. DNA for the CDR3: TGCGCCAGCAGCTTGGAGTCAGCCAATGAGCAGTTCTTC. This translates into CASSLESANEQFF.

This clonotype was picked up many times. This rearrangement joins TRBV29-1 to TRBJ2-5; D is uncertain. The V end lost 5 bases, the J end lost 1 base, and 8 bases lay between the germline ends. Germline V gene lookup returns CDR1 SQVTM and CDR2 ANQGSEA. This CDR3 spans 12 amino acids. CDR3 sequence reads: CSVLSTQETQYF. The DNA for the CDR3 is TGCAGCGTTTTAAGTACCCAAGAGACCCAGTACTTC.

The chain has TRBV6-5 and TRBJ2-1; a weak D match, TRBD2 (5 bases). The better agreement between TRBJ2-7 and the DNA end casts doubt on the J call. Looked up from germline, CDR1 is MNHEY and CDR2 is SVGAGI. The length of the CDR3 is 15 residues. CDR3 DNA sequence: TGTGCCAGCAGTTACTCGAGGGCCCCCTACAATGAGCAGTACTTC. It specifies CASSYSRAPYNEQYF.